This T cell receptor (beta chain) was documented in a study of cytomegalovirus exposure and HLA in healthy donors (dated by TCRdb to 2016 to 2017). General notes on the study: An earlier analysis of approximately 640 of the donors reported about 250 Gb of sequence data and 120 million or so unique TCR beta sequences from about 200 million T cells. An early release covering approximately 600 HLA-typed donors comprised roughly 300 gigabases of sequencing data and 85 million to 100 million unique TCR sequences. Of the roughly 400 genotyped donors, 75% to 85% were placed in the genetic ancestry cluster associated with self-reported Caucasian donors. The study aimed to test whether cataloging public T cell receptors could reveal signatures of past pathogen exposure. The T cell repertoires of 666 subjects were profiled by immunosequencing and related to cytomegalovirus serostatus. A separate validation cohort of about 110 different subjects was used in addition to the approximately 610-subject first cohort. To predict cytomegalovirus infection status, the study combined high-throughput TCR immunosequencing, statistical association of individual TCRs with disease status, and machine learning. A later analysis re-examined previously published TCR beta repertoires from over 500 donors and added high-resolution HLA genotyping to investigate patterns of TCR occurrence. Rather than using new phenotypic data, the later analysis identified candidate immune exposures from TCR beta sequences and from how often those sequences occurred across donors. In an earlier analysis of around 540 of the donors, high-throughput TCR beta sequencing was used to judge whether each TCR beta V gene segment behaved as functional or pseudogenic. Donor age, sex, ethnicity and CMV serostatus were compiled alongside the repertoire data. In a later genetic analysis, genome-wide SNP genotypes for about three fifths of the roughly 670 donors were used, and that subset was treated as a discovery cohort. All discovery cohort repertoires had been generated on a single sequencing platform. Class I and class II HLA loci were covered by the typing at four-digit resolution. The number of typed donors differed by locus: about 620-630 for A, B, C, DRB1 and DQB1; some 540 for DQA1; roughly 600 for DPA1; and around 470 for DPB1. Several DR-DQ haplotypes were treated as single units for association and clustering because of strong linkage in the cohort. Across roughly 420 genotyped donors of the cohort, an average of approximately 240,000 unique TCR beta nucleotide sequences per donor were sequenced, and around 20% of those sequences were non-productive. What the work shows at the level of the full study, not this receptor alone: Cytomegalovirus status was reported to be diagnosed by the classifier with high specificity and sensitivity in both the original and validation cohorts. The sequencing pipeline was judged likely to have produced a cluster of highly shared sequence variants as a technical artifact. A further reported finding was that TCR beta sequences accurately predicted the HLA-A and HLA-B alleles for most subjects in the first cohort. In an earlier analysis of some 550 of the donors, most TCR beta V segments were observed in productive rearrangements about 90% or about 30% of the time, broadly matching IMGT annotations. HLA typing was unavailable for some donors at each locus, so association tests used only the typed subset. V-gene and J-gene trimming of TCR beta chains was associated with a missense DCLRE1C variant in a later genetic analysis, and the association was replicated in an independent cohort. The cohort was sequenced for TCR beta chains only, and without alpha or paired-chain data the features that could be detected were limited. In a later analysis, HLA-associated TCR beta chains showed more clonal expansion and lower generation probabilities than non-associated chains that were equally common. Across donors, most TCR sequences were observed very rarely, whereas some public TCRs were present in many individuals. For the cohort, immune exposure information was limited to CMV serostatus. A later analysis found that TCR association rates varied across HLA loci, with DRB1 alleles showing the most associated TCRs and HLA-C alleles the fewest. Presence/absence analyses assumed roughly uniform sequencing depth across donors, an assumption that may not hold. Correlated functional status among segregating V segments might reflect linkage disequilibrium, but an unknown experimental factor could not be ruled out. Three of the identified cytomegalovirus-associated TCR beta chains were confirmed in vitro to be specific for cytomegalovirus antigens. Several of the top co-occurrence clusters appeared to be linked to parvovirus B19, influenza, CMV and Epstein-Barr virus, according to a later analysis. In a later analysis, 15,000 to 20,000 TCR beta sequences were associated with specific HLA alleles at a false discovery rate of 0.05. In a later genetic analysis, fewer N-insertions in productive TCRs were reported among donors in an Asian-associated ancestry cluster than the roughly 670-donor mean. The 87-base-pair reads could not distinguish some IMGT-functional V segments, including TRBV6-2 and TRBV6-3, so those segments were excluded. When HLA alleles, especially DR and DQ, strongly co-occurred, TCR associations were difficult to assign to individual alleles. Most CMV-associated TCR beta chains appeared to be HLA-restricted in a later analysis, and the HLA associations seemed to be driven largely by CMV exposure. The authors suggested that the approach could potentially be generalized to other disease states and immunological phenotypes. Because counts were too low, approximately 15 rarely observed V segments, including chromosome 9 orphons, were excluded from the earlier analysis of around 590 of the donors. A total of 150 to 200 TCR beta chains were listed by the study as associated with cytomegalovirus.

Library preparation used the immunoSEQ multiplex PCR assay. For the multiplex PCR, a mixture combining 60 forward primers for TCR Vbeta segments and 13 reverse primers for TCR Jbeta segments was used. Amplification of the CDR3 region of rearranged TCR beta genes was performed with a multiplex PCR assay on genomic DNA. Amplified TCR beta libraries were sequenced as 87-base-pair reads on the Illumina HiSeq System. From the authors' description of their analysis: Across the 670 or so repertoires, a later analysis counted 60 million to 90 million unique TCR beta chains, around 11 million of which were shared by at least two donors. Raw reads were error-corrected and collapsed into unique sequences with a nearest-neighbor algorithm that merged closely related sequences to remove PCR and sequencing errors. To assign V, D and J gene segments, CDR3 sequences were aligned to IMGT reference sequences. For a sequence to be retained, a match of at least six nucleotides was required to both a V gene segment and a J gene segment. A rearrangement counted as productive if the CDR3 had no stop codons and remained in frame with V and J, and every other rearrangement counted as non-productive. CDR3 was defined by IMGT convention, running from the second conserved V-encoded cysteine to the conserved J-encoded phenylalanine. Sequences without an unambiguous match to a single V gene segment were excluded from the earlier analysis of about 600 of the donors. An earlier analysis of fewer than 650 of the donors classified V segments as functional when productive rearrangements were above 56.7% and as segregating when the standard deviation between donors was above 5%. A statistical classification framework was built to diagnose cytomegalovirus status from the catalog of TCR beta chain sequences. V and J gene assignment, in a later analysis, came from comparing TCR nucleotide sequences with IMGT/GENE-DB human TR gene sequences. A later analysis assigned CDR3 sequences and most-parsimonious VDJ recombination scenarios with the TCRdist pipeline. In a later analysis, each TCR beta chain was defined by its CDR3 amino acid sequence together with its V-gene family, and reads lacking a unique V-gene family were excluded. To address suspected cross-contamination and a sequencing artifact, a later analysis removed 550 to 750 highly shared, low-generation-probability nucleotide sequences. A later analysis calculated a clonal expansion index for each public chain from normalized within-repertoire ranks of inferred template counts. A later analysis computed generation probabilities with a VDJ recombination model fitted to out-of-frame rearrangements, and checked the results against IGoR. A later analysis scored TCR-TCR, TCR-HLA and TCR-CMV co-occurrence with hypergeometric tests, applying a repertoire-size bias correction to TCR pairs. A later analysis estimated false discovery rates by permuting HLA or CMV assignments 20 times. In a later analysis, co-occurring TCRs were grouped using DBSCAN, with TCRdist sequence similarity added in when clustering inside HLA-allele-positive subsets. Repertoires with fewer than 30,000 or more than 120,000 public chains, plus five repertoires with anomalous nucleotide sharing, were excluded from co-occurrence clustering. TCRdb mirrors the immuneACCESS table, restricted to in-frame sequences. Some clones are absent from its copies; in checked studies, under half trace to an unresolved V gene, and the reason for the others is unknown. V, J and clone size were drawn from that table, and D and trimming were deduced from the DNA. The sample table lists approximately 110,000 clones, approximately 84% of them with a count of one. In total, the top ten clones hold over 0.2% of the sample.

On this clone itself: Its specific antigen is unknown. No base quality information exists; no much larger clone differs at one position.

Trimming removed 2 bases from V and 0 bases from J, leaving 11 bases between the germline ends. Per the germline V gene, LGHNA is the CDR1 and YSLEER is the CDR2. The CDR3, from cysteine to phenylalanine, totals 15 residues. Just CDR3 DNA is preserved here, 45 bases in frame from base 1. The cohort consisted of 600 to 750 healthy bone marrow donors. At the time of sampling, every cohort member was nominally healthy, though immune exposures that went unrecorded were likely present. The donor was CMV seronegative and was included in the group of a few hundred seronegative cohort members. Every donor gave a peripheral blood sample, and the peripheral blood mononuclear cells from that sample were used for TCR beta sequencing. Genomic DNA was extracted from the blood cell samples with the Qiagen DNeasy Blood Extraction Kit.

The sequencing sample was made of PBMCs. The chain uses TRBV4-3 and TRBJ2-7, with the D gene not clear enough to name. The clonotype comes from a man aged 45-65 years in good health and CMV-seronegative. The DNA reads TGCGCCAGCAGCCAATCTGTGAGCGTCTCCTACGAGCAGTACTTC. It specifies CASSQSVSVSYEQYF.